This entry is about one T cell receptor beta chain. Its antigen is currently unknown. The data stem from a study of T cell responses to AZD1222 COVID-19 vaccine. Study details: The analysis combined second doses at about 4 or about 12 weeks. Study observations and caveats: The study found vaccine-associated CD4 TCRs spanning spike, dominant at 160-218 and 743-854. White British donors predominated, females outnumbered males, and clonal diversity was possibly underestimated.

This table comes from immunoSEQ multiplex PCR, and its TCRdb copy is limited to in-frame clones, with some not included. The sample carries about 100,000 clones, 87% recorded once. The starting material was peripheral blood, obtained on day 0 of AZD1222 vaccination. The sequence was collected from an adult in good health.

The CDR3 loop is CASSLSSEAFF. The CDR3 bases are TGTGCCAGCAGCTTATCAAGTGAAGCTTTCTTT. The V call is TRBV11-3, the J call TRBJ1-1, with no clear D. Trimming took off 2 bases at V and 7 bases at J, with 5 bases between the two ends. The CDR3 consists of 11 residues. Germline V gene sequence: CDR1 SGHNT, CDR2 YENEEA.